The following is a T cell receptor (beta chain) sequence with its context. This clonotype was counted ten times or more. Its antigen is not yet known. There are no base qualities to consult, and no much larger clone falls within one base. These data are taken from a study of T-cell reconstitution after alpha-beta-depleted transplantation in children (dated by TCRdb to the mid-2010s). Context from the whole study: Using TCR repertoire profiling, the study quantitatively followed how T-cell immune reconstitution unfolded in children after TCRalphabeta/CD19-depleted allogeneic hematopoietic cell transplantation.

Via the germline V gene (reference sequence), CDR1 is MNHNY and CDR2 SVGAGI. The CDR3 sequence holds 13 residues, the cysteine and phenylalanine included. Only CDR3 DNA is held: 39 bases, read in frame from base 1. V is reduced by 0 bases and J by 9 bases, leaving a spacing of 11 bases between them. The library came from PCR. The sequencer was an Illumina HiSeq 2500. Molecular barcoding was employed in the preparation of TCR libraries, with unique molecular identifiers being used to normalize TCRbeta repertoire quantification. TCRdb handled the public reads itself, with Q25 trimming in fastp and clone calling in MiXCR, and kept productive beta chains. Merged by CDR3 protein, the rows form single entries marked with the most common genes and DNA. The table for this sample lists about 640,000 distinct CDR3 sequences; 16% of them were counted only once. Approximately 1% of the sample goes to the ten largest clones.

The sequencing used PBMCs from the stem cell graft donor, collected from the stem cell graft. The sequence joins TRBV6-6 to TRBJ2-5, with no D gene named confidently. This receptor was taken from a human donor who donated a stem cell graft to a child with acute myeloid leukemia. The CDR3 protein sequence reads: CASSYSPVAAQYF. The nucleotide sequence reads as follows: TGTGCCAGCAGTTACTCGCCGGTTGCGGCCCAGTACTTC.